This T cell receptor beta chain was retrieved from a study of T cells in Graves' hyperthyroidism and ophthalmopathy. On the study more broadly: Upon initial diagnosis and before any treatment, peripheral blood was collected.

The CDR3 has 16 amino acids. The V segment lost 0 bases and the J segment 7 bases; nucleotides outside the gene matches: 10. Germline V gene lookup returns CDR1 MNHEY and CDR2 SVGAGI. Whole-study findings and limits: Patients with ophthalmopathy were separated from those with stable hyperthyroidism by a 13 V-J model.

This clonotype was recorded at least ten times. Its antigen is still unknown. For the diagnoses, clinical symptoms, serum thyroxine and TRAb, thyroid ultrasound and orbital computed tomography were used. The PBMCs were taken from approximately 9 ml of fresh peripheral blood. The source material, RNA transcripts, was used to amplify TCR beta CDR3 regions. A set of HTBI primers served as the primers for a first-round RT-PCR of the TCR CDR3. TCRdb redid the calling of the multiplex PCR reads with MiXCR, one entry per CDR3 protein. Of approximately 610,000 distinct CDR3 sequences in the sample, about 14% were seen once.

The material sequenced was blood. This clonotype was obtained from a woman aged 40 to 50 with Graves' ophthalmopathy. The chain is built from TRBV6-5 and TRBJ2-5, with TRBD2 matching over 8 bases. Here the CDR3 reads CASSYSNRGGSGTQYF. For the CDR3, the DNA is TGTGCCAGCAGTTACTCGAACCGGGGGGGGTCGGGGACCCAGTACTTC.